The TCR beta chain described here comes from a study of breast tumors, draining lymph nodes, adjacent tissues. The CDR3 has 14 residues. Germline CDR1 KGHDR, CDR2 SFDVKD. V shed 12 bases and J 8 bases; nucleotides not matched to a gene: 13. In regard to this clonotype: Its antigen is currently unknown.

TCRdb reprocessed the multiplex PCR reads via MiXCR and lists one record per CDR3 protein. The data show about 16,000 distinct CDR3 sequences, 40% to 55% seen once. Findings and limits, study-wide: Tumor and nontumor repertoires were significantly more similar in luminal-like than in basal-like breast cancer.

The sequencing input was tumor-adjacent breast tissue. The chain links TRBV24-1 to TRBJ2-1; 9 bases fit TRBD1. The receptor comes from a female donor with breast cancer. Some clones in this sample may be carry-over from other donors' samples. CDR3 protein: CAAVRGQGNHEQFF. CDR3 DNA sequence: TGTGCCGCCGTCCGGGGACAGGGCAACCATGAGCAGTTCTTC.